What follows are 11 T cell receptor beta chains derived from one specimen sequenced in a study of response to subunit inactivated influenza vaccine. TCRdb analysed the RT-PCR reads with MiXCR anew, one entry per CDR3 protein. The data show a few hundred thousand distinct CDR3 sequences, 14% seen once. The sample in question was PBMCs from blood, obtained about 13 days after vaccination. The source is a man in his fifties or sixties who received an inactivated influenza vaccine.

V usage is TRBV7-9 and J usage is TRBJ1-4; possible D gene TRBD1, 5 bases. The V end was cut by 7 bases, the J end by 6 bases, with 15 bases between. Germline V gene sequence: CDR1 SEHNR, CDR2 FQNEAQ (reference sequence). The CDR3 extends over 14 amino acids. The CDR3 is CASTHLSTDEKLFF. The DNA for the CDR3 is TGTGCCAGCACCCACCTATCGACAGATGAAAAACTGTTTTTT.

This clonotype has a count of ten or more. CDR3 sequence: CASSQGGRETQYF. For the CDR3, the DNA is TGTGCCAGCAGCCAGGGAGGACGGGAGACCCAGTACTTC. The chain uses TRBV7-2 and TRBJ2-5, with D perhaps TRBD2 (6 bases). This CDR3 contains 13 residues. Germline assignment: CDR1 SGHTA and CDR2 FQGNSA. The V end lost 5 bases, the J end lost 5 bases, and 12 bases lay between the germline ends. Complete variable domain (other parts from reference TRBV7-2 and TRBJ2-5): GAGVSQSPSNKVTEKGKDVELRCDPISGHTALYWYRQSLGQGLEFLIYFQGNSAPDKSGLPSDRFSAERTGGSVSTLTIQRTQQEDSAVYLCASSQGGRETQYFGPGTRLLVL.

This clonotype has a handful of counts. The rearrangement uses TRBV24-1 and TRBJ2-1; 9 bases are a match to TRBD2. The junction had 7 bases not matched to a gene; V was cut back by 2 bases and J by 9 bases. There are 15 residues in the CDR3. Germline values: CDR1 KGHDR, CDR2 SFDVKD. The CDR3 DNA reads as TGTGCCACCAGTGATTGGGCTAGCGGGATTGGTGAGCAGTTCTTC. Translation: CATSDWASGIGEQFF.

J is TRBJ1-1 and V is TRBV28; the D is unclear. With 6 bases removed from V and 3 bases from J, the gap between germline ends came to 11 bases. In germline, CDR1 is MDHEN, CDR2 SYDVKM. The CDR3 totals 13 residues. The DNA of the CDR3 is TGTGCCAGCAGGGGAGTGGGTCACACTGAAGCTTTCTTT. Translated: CASRGVGHTEAFF.

This clonotype was counted at least ten times. The CDR3 here is CASSPRQGRNTGELFF. The CDR3 bases are TGTGCCAGCAGCCCACGACAGGGCCGAAACACCGGGGAGCTGTTTTTT. This chain links TRBV9 with TRBJ2-2, with 7 bases identical to TRBD1. The germline V gene has CDR1 SGDLS and CDR2 YYNGEE. The junction had 8 bases not matched to a gene; V was cut back by 4 bases and J by 2 bases. This CDR3 contains 16 residues.

This clonotype was observed a few times. This chain uses TRBV9 with TRBJ2-6; D unresolved. The CDR3 totals 16 residues. With 2 bases removed from V and 0 bases from J, the gap between germline ends came to 9 bases. Germline-derived CDR1 and CDR2 are SGDLS and YYNGEE. The CDR3 spells CASSVRPLSGANVLTF. CDR3 in DNA: TGTGCCAGCAGCGTTAGACCTCTCTCTGGGGCCAACGTCCTGACTTTC. Full variable domain (rest looked up from reference TRBV9 and TRBJ2-6): DSGVTQTPKHLITATGQRVTLRCSPRSGDLSVYWYQQSLDQGLQFLIQYYNGEERAKGNILERFSAQQFPDLHSELNLSSLELGDSALYFCASSVRPLSGANVLTFGAGSRLTVL.

This clonotype was picked up a small number of times. This chain uses TRBV13 with TRBJ2-7, with D perhaps TRBD2 (6 bases). The CDR3 sequence is 15 residues long. Germline V gene data show CDR1 as PRHDT and CDR2 as FYEKMQ (reference sequence). Between the trimmed V and J ends, which lost 0 bases and 3 bases, there was a span of 12 bases. DNA of the CDR3: TGTGCCAGCAGCTTAGGCCTGGGACTTAACTACGAGCAGTACTTC. It codes for CASSLGLGLNYEQYF.

The rearrangement links TRBV20-1 to TRBJ2-1, with 12 bases identical to TRBD2. After removal of 6 bases from V and 4 bases from J, the junction contained 4 bases not matched to a gene. The CDR3 totals 14 residues. Germline-derived CDR1 and CDR2 are DFQATT and SNEGSKA (reference sequence). DNA of the CDR3: TGCAGTGCAGTCGGGACTAGCGGGTACAATGAGCAGTTCTTC. Amino acids: CSAVGTSGYNEQFF.

The V and J genes are TRBV4-3 and TRBJ1-2; D remains ambiguous. The V end lost 1 base, the J end lost 1 base, and 13 bases lay between the germline ends. CDR1 is LGHNA, CDR2 YSLEER, per germline. The CDR3 length is 16 residues. The CDR3 sequence is CASSQGVSVLNYGYTF. The CDR3 nucleotides are TGCGCCAGCAGCCAAGGGGTGTCAGTCCTTAACTATGGCTACACCTTC.

This sequence joins TRBV5-1 and TRBJ1-5, with a weak D call TRBD1 (6 bases). The CDR3 spans 15 residues. Trimming pared 2 bases from V and 5 bases from J, leaving 14 bases between. CDR1 is SGHRS and CDR2 is YFSETQ in the germline V gene. The CDR3 bases are TGCGCCAGCAGCTTCACAGGGAGGAAGGATCAGCCCCAGCATTTT. It encodes CASSFTGRKDQPQHF.

The rearrangement uses TRBV20-1 and TRBJ2-1; D ambiguous. This CDR3 spans 13 amino acids. The germline V gene encodes CDR1 DFQATT and CDR2 SNEGSKA (reference sequence). V was shortened by 6 bases and J by 1 base, with 10 bases between the two germline ends. CDR3 protein: CSAAWGSYNEQFF. The CDR3 nucleotides are TGCAGTGCAGCCTGGGGATCCTACAATGAGCAGTTCTTC.